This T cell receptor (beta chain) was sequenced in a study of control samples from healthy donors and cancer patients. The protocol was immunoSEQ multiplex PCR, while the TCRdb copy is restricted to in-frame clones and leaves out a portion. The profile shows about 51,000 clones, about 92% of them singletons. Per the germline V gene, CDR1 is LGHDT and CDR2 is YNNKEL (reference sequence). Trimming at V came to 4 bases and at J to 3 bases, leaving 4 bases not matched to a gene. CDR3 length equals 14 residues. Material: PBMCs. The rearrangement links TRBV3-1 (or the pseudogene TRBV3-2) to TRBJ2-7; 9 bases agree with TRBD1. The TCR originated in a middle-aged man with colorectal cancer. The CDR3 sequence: CASSLDRGDYEQYF. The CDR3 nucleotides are TGTGCCAGCAGCCTGGACAGGGGAGACTACGAGCAGTACTTC.